The T cell receptor (beta chain) described here comes from a study of early T cells in non-severe SARS-CoV-2 infection. This clonotype has at least ten counts. TCRdb itself ran the 5' RACE reads through MiXCR, one entry per CDR3 protein. The sample records some 19,000 distinct CDR3 sequences, over 4% being singletons. In germline, CDR1 is SGHVS, CDR2 FQNEAQ. The V end was cut by 5 bases, the J end by 4 bases, with 21 bases between. CDR3 length: 17 amino acids. This clonotype was obtained from an adult who was a healthcare worker with PCR-confirmed SARS-CoV-2 infection or an uninfected control (not recorded which). The sample was whole blood. The chain employs TRBV7-8 and TRBJ1-5, with D tentatively TRBD1 (6 bases). CDR3 in DNA: TGTGCCAGCAGCCTCCGTGACAGGACCGATACTAATCAGCCCCAGCATTTT. This gives the protein CASSLRDRTDTNQPQHF.